Following are 22 T cell receptor beta chains from one sample sequenced in a study of immune evolution from preneoplasia to lung adenocarcinoma. Data came from immunoSEQ multiplex PCR; TCRdb stores just in-frame clones and leaves some out. This table holds about 14,000 clones, 80% found once. The sample comprised FFPE minimally invasive lung adenocarcinoma tissue. Every receptor here comes from an older person with lung adenocarcinoma.

The chain joins TRBV6-4 to TRBJ2-7, with 7 nucleotides matching TRBD1. Germline V gene sequence: CDR1 MRHNA, CDR2 SNTAGT. CDR3 length equals 17 residues. J was trimmed by 3 bases and V by 6 bases; bases with no gene match: 17. CDR3 in amino acids: CASSQGDRLLRRYEQYF. CDR3 coding DNA: TGTGCCAGCAGCCAGGGGGATCGACTACTACGTCGCTACGAGCAGTACTTC.

The rearrangement joins TRBV27 to TRBJ2-1, with D unresolved. Per germline, CDR1 MNHEY and CDR2 SMNVEV (reference sequence). The CDR3 runs to 11 residues. The V and J ends lost 6 bases and 6 bases respectively, with 6 bases between them. For the CDR3, the DNA is TGTGCCAGCAGGATTACCAATGAGCAGTTCTTC. It codes for CASRITNEQFF.

CDR3 loop: CASSLSGQTYEQYF. For the CDR3, the DNA is TGTGCCAGCAGTTTATCGGGACAAACCTACGAGCAGTACTTC. This chain connects TRBV27 to TRBJ2-7; D might be TRBD1 (6 bases). Looked up from germline, CDR1 is MNHEY and CDR2 is SMNVEV (reference sequence). The CDR3 loop spans 14 amino acids. V was cut by 0 bases and J by 2 bases, with 8 bases left in between.

The chain couples TRBV15 to TRBJ1-4; 7 bases line up with TRBD1. The germline CDR1 and CDR2 sequences are LNHNV and YYDKDF (reference sequence). The CDR3 contains 13 residues. V gave up 8 bases and J gave up 4 bases; unmatched junction bases: 4. The CDR3 nucleotides are TGTGCCACCGGGGGACAGCTTAATGAAAAACTGTTTTTT. This translates into CATGGQLNEKLFF.

The rearrangement uses TRBV5-1 and TRBJ2-7; 9 bases are a match to TRBD1. This CDR3 contains 14 residues. The V gene end was trimmed by 0 bases and the J gene end by 7 bases; junction bases not matched to a gene: 5. The germline V gene encodes CDR1 SGHRS and CDR2 YFSETQ. CDR3 loop: CASSLGQGGREQYF. As DNA, the CDR3 is TGCGCCAGCAGCTTGGGACAGGGGGGGAGGGAGCAGTACTTC.

The gene calls are TRBV9 and TRBJ1-3; D gene unclear. The V end was cut by 4 bases, the J end by 7 bases, with 9 bases between. The length of the CDR3 is 12 residues. The germline gives CDR1 SGDLS, CDR2 YYNGEE. CDR3 nucleotide sequence: TGTGCCAGCAGCCCTGCCGGGAACACCATATATTTT. It encodes CASSPAGNTIYF.

V gene TRBV19 combines with J gene TRBJ2-1; TRBD2 aligns across 7 bases. The CDR3 runs 13 residues. Unmatched junction bases numbered 9, after V lost 8 bases and J lost 8 bases. Germline V gene sequence: CDR1 LNHDA, CDR2 SQIVND (reference sequence). CDR3 in amino acids: CASLGGGRDEQFF. CDR3 nucleotides: TGTGCCAGTCTGGGGGGAGGGAGGGATGAGCAGTTCTTC.

This chain uses TRBV25-1 with TRBJ1-1; D gene uncertain. Germline V gene sequence: CDR1 MGHDK, CDR2 SYGVNS. V was pared by 2 bases and J by 0 bases, with 13 bases between. There are 16 residues in the CDR3. Written as DNA, the CDR3 is TGTGCCAGCAGTGAAGATCGCCAAGGGCTGAACACTGAAGCTTTCTTT. Protein sequence: CASSEDRQGLNTEAFF.

The chain couples TRBV6-5 to TRBJ1-2; 7 nucleotides match TRBD1. The CDR3 extends over 11 amino acids. Losses at the gene ends were 10 bases for V and 8 bases for J; bases not matched to a gene: 7. Germline lookup yields CDR1 MNHEY and CDR2 SVGAGI. The CDR3 loop is CATRGADGYTF. As DNA, the CDR3 is TGTGCCACCAGGGGGGCAGACGGCTACACCTTC.

V usage is TRBV2 and J usage is TRBJ2-1; TRBD2 matches at 7 bases. Germline CDR1 SNHLY, CDR2 FYNNEI. This CDR3 region has 13 residues. V lost 8 bases and J lost 7; bases outside the gene matches: 8. The CDR3 DNA sequence: TGTGCCAGCGGGCGGGAGATGGGGAATGAGCAGTTCTTC. Translated: CASGREMGNEQFF.

The V and J genes are TRBV18 and TRBJ1-1, with D hard to call. V lost 2 bases and J lost 1, with 14 bases in between. Germline V CDR1 and CDR2: KGHSH, LQKENI. The CDR3 spans 16 residues. CDR3 nucleotides: TGTGCCAGCTCACCAGTACTGTCCGGGAAGAACACTGAAGCTTTCTTT. Its translation is CASSPVLSGKNTEAFF.

This chain joins TRBV5-1 and TRBJ1-1; D remains unclear. Germline CDR1 is SGHRS and CDR2 is YFSETQ. Trimming stripped 3 bases from V and 1 base from J, with 4 bases between. The CDR3 has 12 amino acids. For the CDR3, the DNA is TGCGCCAGCAGCTCCCCGAACACTGAAGCTTTCTTT. It yields the protein CASSSPNTEAFF.

This chain connects TRBV28 to TRBJ1-6; D gene uncertain. Looked up from germline, CDR1 is MDHEN and CDR2 is SYDVKM. The CDR3 contains 13 residues. Trimming removed 7 bases from V and 8 bases from J, with 12 bases in between. The CDR3 region has the DNA TGTGCCAGCACCGTTCGGGTGCATTCACCCCTCCACTTT. The encoded protein is CASTVRVHSPLHF.

CDR3: CASSSQTSGNTIYF. The CDR3 region has the DNA TGTGCCAGCAGCTCCCAAACATCAGGAAACACCATATATTTT. The J gene is TRBJ1-3, the V gene TRBV11-1, with D hard to call. This CDR3 is built from 14 residues. V was pared by 4 bases and J by 4 bases, with 11 bases between. CDR1 is SGHAT, CDR2 FQDESV, per germline (reference sequence). Full variable domain (rest looked up from reference TRBV11-1 and TRBJ1-3): EAEVAQSPRYKITEKSQAVAFWCDPISGHATLYWYRQILGQGPELLVQFQDESVVDDSQLPKDRFSAERLKGVDSTLKIQPAELGDSAMYLCASSSQTSGNTIYFGEGSWLTVV.

V and J are TRBV19 and TRBJ1-3, with D uncertain. The length of the CDR3 is 16 residues. Trimming shortened V by 3 bases and J by 0 bases, and 12 bases separated the two germline ends. The germline V gene has CDR1 LNHDA and CDR2 SQIVND (reference sequence). This chain's CDR3 is CASSILSGISGNTIYF. The DNA of the CDR3 is TGTGCCAGTAGTATTCTATCCGGAATCTCTGGAAACACCATATATTTT.

On this clone itself: Compared with germline, one end of the junction differs, possibly owing to a read error. This chain joins TRBV28 and TRBJ1-2; TRBD1 matches 8 bases. Looked up from germline, CDR1 is MDHEN and CDR2 is SYDVKM. The length of the CDR3 is 11 residues. CDR3 DNA: TGTGCCAGCAGTCGACAGGGGCAGTTCGCCTTC. As protein: CASSRQGQFAF.

This clone has more than one count but fewer than ten. J is TRBJ2-3 and V is TRBV11-3, with no clear D. Per germline, CDR1 SGHNT and CDR2 YENEEA. V was clipped by 2 bases and J by 7 bases, with 10 bases between them. The CDR3 loop spans 13 amino acids. The CDR3 loop is CASSLSPPNTQYF. The CDR3 DNA follows: TGTGCCAGCAGCTTATCCCCTCCAAATACGCAGTATTTT.

This clone was detected a few times. The chain combines TRBV5-5 with TRBJ1-3; D unresolved. Trimming cost V 1 base and J 9 bases, with 14 bases left between them. The CDR3 is 14 residues long. The germline V gene has CDR1 SGHKS and CDR2 YYEKEE (reference sequence). CDR3 in DNA: TGTGCCAGCAGCTTGAAACCTTGGGAAGGCACCATATATTTT. Translated: CASSLKPWEGTIYF.

The V and J genes are TRBV12-5 and TRBJ2-5; TRBD2 agrees at 7 bases. Trimming took 7 bases from V and 2 from J; bases not matched to a gene: 7. The germline gives CDR1 LGHNT, CDR2 FRNRAP. The CDR3 covers 14 residues. In nucleotides, the CDR3 is TGTGCTAGTGATCTTACACTAGCGCAAGAGACCCAGTACTTC. As protein: CASDLTLAQETQYF.

CDR3 sequence: CASSLEQRAEAFF. The CDR3 DNA reads as TGTGCCAGCAGCTTGGAACAGAGGGCTGAAGCTTTCTTT. V is TRBV5-8 and J is TRBJ1-1, with unresolved D. This CDR3 has 13 residues. In germline, CDR1 is SGHTS, CDR2 YDEGEE. V lost 0 bases to trimming and J lost 6 bases, with 9 bases between them.

This clone occurred once. The chain links TRBV7-8 to TRBJ2-1; TRBD1 matches at 7 bases. The V gene's germline CDR1 is SGHVS and CDR2 FQNEAQ. This CDR3 comprises 13 residues. V was clipped by 5 bases and J by 8 bases; unmatched bases: 6. The CDR3 DNA reads TGTGCCAGCAGCGTACAGGGGTTGTATGAGCAGTTCTTC. Translation: CASSVQGLYEQFF.

This clone came up once. This chain joins TRBV7-3 and TRBJ2-2; no clear D. This CDR3 is built from 16 residues. Germline CDR1 SGHTA, CDR2 FQGTGA. The germline V and J ends were trimmed by 0 bases and 5 bases, with 13 bases remaining between them. This chain's CDR3 is CASSLTGSERTGELFF. The CDR3 DNA reads as TGTGCCAGCAGCTTAACGGGCAGCGAAAGGACCGGGGAGCTGTTTTTT.